Each of the 21 T cell receptor beta chains below was sequenced from the same sample in a study of T cell responses to AZD1222 COVID-19 vaccine. Assay: immunoSEQ multiplex PCR; the TCRdb copy retains only in-frame clones and omits some. Seen here are about 190,000 clones, roughly 90% observed once, and the top ten hold more than 0.75%. Sequenced material: peripheral blood, taken on day 0 of AZD1222 vaccination. The source of these receptors is an adult in good health.

This chain links TRBV5-4 with TRBJ2-3; TRBD2 matches at 11 bases. The CDR3 spans 17 residues. The junction had 7 bases not matched to a gene; V was cut back by 4 bases and J by 0 bases. Looked up from germline, CDR1 is SGHNT and CDR2 is YYREEE (reference sequence). CDR3 residues: CASSTATSGASTDTQYF. DNA for the CDR3: TGTGCCAGCAGCACCGCGACTAGCGGGGCTAGCACAGATACGCAGTATTTT.

The V gene is TRBV27, the J gene TRBJ1-6; D perhaps matches TRBD1 (5 bases). This CDR3 spans 13 amino acids. Germline loops: CDR1 MNHEY, CDR2 SMNVEV (reference sequence). Trimming cost V 6 bases and J 13 bases, with 16 bases left between them. The CDR3 DNA reads as TGTGCCAGCAGCCTAACCGGGACGTATCCCCTCCACTTT. Its translation: CASSLTGTYPLHF.

The chain recombines TRBV9 with TRBJ1-1, with no clear D. The CDR3 spans 14 residues. Germline V gene data show CDR1 as SGDLS and CDR2 as YYNGEE. V dropped 2 bases and J dropped 1 base, with 9 bases sitting between them. The CDR3 sequence: CASSVGVGNTEAFF. The CDR3, as DNA: TGTGCCAGCAGCGTGGGAGTGGGGAACACTGAAGCTTTCTTT.

The rearrangement joins TRBV9 to TRBJ2-6; no definite D call. CDR3 length: 14 amino acids. Trimming removed 0 bases at V and 4 bases at J, with 5 bases between. Germline-derived CDR1 and CDR2 are SGDLS and YYNGEE. The CDR3 DNA is TGTGCCAGCAGCGTAGTTGCAGGGGCCAACGTCCTGACTTTC. Residues: CASSVVAGANVLTF.

This sequence joins TRBV28 and TRBJ2-1; possible D gene TRBD1, 7 bases. V shed 4 bases and J shed 12 bases, with 16 bases lying between them. CDR3 length: 13 residues. The V gene's germline CDR1 is MDHEN and CDR2 SYDVKM. The CDR3 here is CASSSGFQGGQFF. The CDR3 DNA sequence: TGTGCCAGCAGTTCCGGATTCCAGGGGGGGCAGTTCTTC.

The genes are TRBV9 and TRBJ1-3, with D possibly TRBD1 on 6 matching bases. The germline V gene has CDR1 SGDLS and CDR2 YYNGEE. Trimming shortened V by 4 bases and J by 0 bases, and 8 bases separated the two germline ends. The CDR3 contains 14 residues. This CDR3 reads CASSPGASGNTIYF. The CDR3 DNA reads TGTGCCAGCAGCCCAGGGGCCTCTGGAAACACCATATATTTT.

The chain recombines TRBV6-5 with TRBJ1-6; TRBD1 matches 7 bases. V was clipped by 9 bases and J by 7 bases; unmatched bases: 12. Germline V gene lookup returns CDR1 MNHEY and CDR2 SVGAGI. This CDR3 contains 15 residues. CDR3 region: CASMGLGTVNSPLHF. CDR3 nucleotides: TGTGCCAGTATGGGTTTGGGGACAGTAAATTCACCCCTCCACTTT.

This chain connects TRBV2 to TRBJ1-6, with no clear D. The CDR3 loop spans 13 amino acids. Trimming left V 3 bases short and J 6 bases short, with 6 bases between. In germline, CDR1 is SNHLY, CDR2 FYNNEI. CDR3 region: CASSDWGNSPLHF. CDR3 in DNA: TGTGCCAGCAGTGACTGGGGTAATTCACCCCTCCACTTT.

This chain joins TRBV27 and TRBJ2-1, with D perhaps matching TRBD1 (5 bases). Germline-derived CDR1 and CDR2 are MNHEY and SMNVEV (reference sequence). The V gene lost 2 bases and the J gene lost 4 bases, with 33 bases spanning the gap. The CDR3 spans 22 residues. This CDR3 is CASSLKARTLRAIRPPYNEQFF. Written as DNA, the CDR3 is TGTGCCAGCAGTTTAAAAGCGCGGACACTTCGAGCTATTCGGCCTCCTTACAATGAGCAGTTCTTC.

This chain joins TRBV5-5 and TRBJ2-7; possible D gene TRBD2, 5 bases. The germline V and J ends were trimmed by 1 base and 1 base, with 9 bases remaining between them. CDR1 is SGHKS, CDR2 YYEKEE, per germline (reference sequence). This CDR3 has 14 amino acids. The CDR3 region is CASSLWESSYEQYF. CDR3 bases: TGTGCCAGCAGCTTGTGGGAGAGTTCCTACGAGCAGTACTTC.

This clone was recorded once. The chain is built from TRBV7-3 and TRBJ2-6; D gene ambiguous. Germline assignment: CDR1 SGHTA and CDR2 FQGTGA. Trimming cost V 6 bases and J 2 bases, with 2 bases left between them. CDR3 size: 12 residues. CDR3 protein: CASRAGANVLTF. The CDR3, as DNA: TGTGCCAGCAGGGCTGGGGCCAACGTCCTGACTTTC.

The table lists this clone with a count of one. The rearrangement uses TRBV10-3 and TRBJ2-1; D may correspond to TRBD1 or TRBD2 (6 bases each). The CDR3 is 18 amino acids. Trimming took off 4 bases at V and 1 base at J, with 20 bases between the two ends. Germline V gene lookup returns CDR1 ENHRY and CDR2 SYGVKD. The CDR3 loop is CAISGGAARPGSYNEQFF. Written as DNA, the CDR3 is TGTGCCATCAGTGGGGGGGCAGCACGACCTGGATCCTACAATGAGCAGTTCTTC.

The genes are TRBV25-1 and TRBJ1-2; D remains ambiguous. This CDR3 has 12 residues. Germline assignment: CDR1 MGHDK and CDR2 SYGVNS. Trimming removed 1 base at V and 8 bases at J, with 8 bases between. The CDR3 sequence: CASSESLGGYTF. The CDR3 DNA reads TGTGCCAGCAGTGAATCTCTGGGGGGCTACACCTTC.

The CDR3 DNA reads TGTGCCAGCAGTTCTAATACTGGGACTAGCGGGTGGGCCAAAAACATTCAGTACTTC. It encodes CASSSNTGTSGWAKNIQYF. The V gene is TRBV27, the J gene TRBJ2-4; 12 positions agree with TRBD2. With 4 bases clipped from V and 1 base from J, the junction kept 11 bases outside the gene matches. Germline-derived CDR1 and CDR2 are MNHEY and SMNVEV (reference sequence). CDR3 length: 19 residues.

This chain's CDR3 is CASSLHPSGVGETQYF. CDR3 DNA sequence: TGTGCCAGCAGCTTACATCCATCGGGAGTGGGAGAGACCCAGTACTTC. The rearrangement links TRBV7-8 to TRBJ2-5; tentatively, D is TRBD2 (6 bases). This CDR3 is 16 amino acids long. Trimming pared 2 bases from V and 4 bases from J, leaving 17 bases between. CDR1 and CDR2 (germline): SGHVS, FQNEAQ.

This rearrangement joins TRBV16 to TRBJ1-1; D is ambiguous. The V end was cut by 4 bases, the J end by 6 bases, with 12 bases between. This CDR3 has 13 residues. Germline loops: CDR1 KGHSY, CDR2 FQNENV. The CDR3: CASSRSTRAEAFF. The CDR3 DNA sequence: TGTGCCAGCAGCCGATCGACTAGGGCTGAAGCTTTCTTT.

The V gene is TRBV7-6, the J gene TRBJ1-3, with D hard to call. The CDR3 spans 13 residues. Germline V gene data show CDR1 as SGHVS and CDR2 as FNYEAQ. Between the trimmed V and J ends, which lost 8 bases and 0 bases, there was a span of 8 bases. The CDR3 DNA sequence: TGTGCCAGCCAGAGAGCCTCTGGAAACACCATATATTTT. Protein sequence: CASQRASGNTIYF.

The chain has TRBV4-2 and TRBJ1-2; D may be TRBD1 (6 bases). V was clipped by 0 bases and J by 8 bases, with 16 bases between them. This CDR3 contains 15 residues. Germline CDR1 reads LGHNA; CDR2 reads YNFKEQ. CDR3 sequence reads: CASSQDLGGVGGYTF. CDR3 bases: TGTGCCAGCAGCCAAGATTTGGGGGGCGTCGGCGGCTACACCTTC.

The V and J genes are TRBV24-1 and TRBJ2-2; D might be TRBD2 (5 bases). The germline V and J ends were trimmed by 9 bases and 4 bases, with 14 bases remaining between them. This CDR3 region has 14 residues. The germline V gene has CDR1 KGHDR and CDR2 SFDVKD. The CDR3 DNA follows: TGTGCCACCCGACCGGGTGGGAGCACCGGGGAGCTGTTTTTT. Translation: CATRPGGSTGELFF.

The chain links TRBV5-4 to TRBJ2-4; D call uncertain. Germline V gene data show CDR1 as SGHNT and CDR2 as YYREEE (reference sequence). The CDR3 loop spans 14 amino acids. Deletions cut 1 base from V and 5 bases from J, with 10 bases between. The CDR3 sequence is CASSLQLGENIQYF. CDR3 nucleotides: TGTGCCAGCAGCTTGCAGCTTGGGGAAAACATTCAGTACTTC.

The rearrangement joins TRBV28 to TRBJ2-1; tentative D call: TRBD2 (6 bases). CDR1 is MDHEN, CDR2 SYDVKM, per germline. This CDR3 has 12 amino acids. Trimming pared 4 bases from V and 10 bases from J, leaving 11 bases between. The CDR3: CASSSPTSEQFF. CDR3 DNA: TGTGCCAGCAGTTCCCCCACTAGCGAGCAGTTCTTC.